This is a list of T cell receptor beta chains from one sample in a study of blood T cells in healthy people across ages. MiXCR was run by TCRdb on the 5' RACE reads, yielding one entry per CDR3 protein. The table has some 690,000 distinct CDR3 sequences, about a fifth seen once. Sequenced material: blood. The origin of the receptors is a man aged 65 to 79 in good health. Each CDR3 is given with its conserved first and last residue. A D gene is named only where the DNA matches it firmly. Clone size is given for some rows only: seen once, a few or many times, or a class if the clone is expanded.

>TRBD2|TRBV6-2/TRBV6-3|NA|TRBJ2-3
TGTGCCAGCAGTAACCCACTAGCGGGGCTGACAGATACGCAGTATTTT
CASSNPLAGLTDTQYF
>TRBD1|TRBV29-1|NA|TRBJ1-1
TGCAGCGTTCTGACAGGGGCGAACACTGAAGCTTTCTTT
CSVLTGANTEAFF
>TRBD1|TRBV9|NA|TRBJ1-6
TGTGCCAGCAGCGTGGGACAGGTCTCACCCCTCCACTTT
CASSVGQVSPLHF
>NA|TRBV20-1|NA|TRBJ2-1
TGCAGTGCTCGCCCTAAGGGCGGGATGACATATGAGCAGTTCTTC
CSARPKGGMTYEQFF
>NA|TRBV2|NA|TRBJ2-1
TGTGCCACCGTCCCCCTATCCAGTGAGCAGTTCTTC
CATVPLSSEQFF
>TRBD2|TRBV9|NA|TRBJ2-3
TGTGCCAGCAGCGTATCGATGGACAGCGGGAGGTCCAGCACAGATACGCAGTATTTT
CASSVSMDSGRSSTDTQYF
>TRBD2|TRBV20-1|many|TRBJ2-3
TGCAGTGCTAGAGGGCTAGCGGGAGCAGATACGCAGTATTTT
CSARGLAGADTQYF
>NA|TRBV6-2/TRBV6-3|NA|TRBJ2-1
TGTGCCAGCAGTTACTCGGGGACATTCTACAATGAGCAGTTCTTC
CASSYSGTFYNEQFF
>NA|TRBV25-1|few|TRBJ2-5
TGTGCCAGCAGAGCCAATGGGGGGCAAGAGACCCAGTACTTC
CASRANGGQETQYF
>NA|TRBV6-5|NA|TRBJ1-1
TGTGCCAGCAGTTACTCGATGGGGATGTTGGCTGAAGCTTTCTTT
CASSYSMGMLAEAFF
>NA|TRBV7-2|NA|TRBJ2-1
TGTGCCAGCAGGGGCTTCTCTGAGCAGTTCTTC
CASRGFSEQFF
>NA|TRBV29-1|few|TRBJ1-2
TGCAGCGTGTGGGGGGCAGGGGATCGCTATGGCTACACCTTC
CSVWGAGDRYGYTF
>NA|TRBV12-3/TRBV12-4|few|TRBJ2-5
TGTGCCAGCAGTCCACGGACAGAAGAGACCCAGTACTTC
CASSPRTEETQYF
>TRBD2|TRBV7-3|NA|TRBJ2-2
TGTGCCAGCAGCTTAAGCCCCGGCGGGGGCGGGGAGCTGTTTTTT
CASSLSPGGGGELFF
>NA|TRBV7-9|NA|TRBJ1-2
TGTGCCAGCAGCCCAAGGTCGGCGGTAGCTAACTATGGCTACACCTTC
CASSPRSAVANYGYTF
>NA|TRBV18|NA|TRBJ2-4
TGTGCCAGCTCACCACGGCAAGGACCACTCTACAAAAACATTCAGTACTTC
CASSPRQGPLYKNIQYF
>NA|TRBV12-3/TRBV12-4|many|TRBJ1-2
TGTGCCAGCCAGGGGATGTATGGCTACACCTTC
CASQGMYGYTF
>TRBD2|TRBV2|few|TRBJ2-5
TGTGCCAGCAGTAGACTAGCGGGGGACCAAGAGACCCAGTACTTC
CASSRLAGDQETQYF
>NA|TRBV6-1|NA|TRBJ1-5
TGTGCCAGCAGTGAACAGGGGAATCAGCCCCAGCATTTT
CASSEQGNQPQHF
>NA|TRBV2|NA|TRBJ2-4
TGTGCCAGCAGTGAAGCGGTCCCACTAGATCCATTAGCCAAAAACATTCAGTACTTC
CASSEAVPLDPLAKNIQYF
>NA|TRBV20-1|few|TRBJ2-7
TGCAGTGCTCCCGACACCACCTACGAGCAGTACTTC
CSAPDTTYEQYF
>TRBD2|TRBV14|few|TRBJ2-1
TGTGCCAGCAGCCAGGGACTAGCGGGATCAACCTTGGGGTACAATGAGCAGTTCTTC
CASSQGLAGSTLGYNEQFF
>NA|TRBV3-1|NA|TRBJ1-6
TGTGCCAGCAGCCAAGACCGGCAGGTATATTCACCCCTCCACTTT
CASSQDRQVYSPLHF
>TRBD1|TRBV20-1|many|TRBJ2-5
TGCAGTGCTAGAACAGGGGGCGAAGGGAAGACCCAGTACTTC
CSARTGGEGKTQYF
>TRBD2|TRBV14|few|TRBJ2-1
TGTGCCAGCAGCCGTTTGTCTAGCGGGAAAGATGAGCAGTTCTTC
CASSRLSSGKDEQFF
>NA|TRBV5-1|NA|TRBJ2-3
TGCGCCAGCAGCCCCTCATGGCAGGGCAGCCCAGATACGCAGTATTTT
CASSPSWQGSPDTQYF
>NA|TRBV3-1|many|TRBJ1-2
TGTGCCAGCAGCCAACCGGGGCCCTTCACCTTC
CASSQPGPFTF
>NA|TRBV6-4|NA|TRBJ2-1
TGTGCCAGCAGCAAGGAGGAAAACAATGAGCAGTTCTTC
CASSKEENNEQFF
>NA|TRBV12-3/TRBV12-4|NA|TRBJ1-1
TGTGCCAGCAGTTCTGGGCGTGTGTCCACTGAAGCTTTCTTT
CASSSGRVSTEAFF
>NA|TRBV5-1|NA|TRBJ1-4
TGCGCCAGCAGCTTATTCGGTTCGGAAGGGGAAAAACTGTTTTTT
CASSLFGSEGEKLFF
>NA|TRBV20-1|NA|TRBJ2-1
TGCAGTGCTAGAGACCACAGCCGGGACAAAGGACTCGCCAATGCGCAGTTCTTC
CSARDHSRDKGLANAQFF
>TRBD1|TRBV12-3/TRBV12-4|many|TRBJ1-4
TGTGCCAGCAGTTTGAGGACAGGAGGGAGTGAAAAACTGTTTTTT
CASSLRTGGSEKLFF
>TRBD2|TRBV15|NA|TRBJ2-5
TGTGCCACCAGCGCTAGCGGCCAAGAGACCCAGTACTTC
CATSASGQETQYF
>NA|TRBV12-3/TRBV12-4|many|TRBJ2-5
TGTGCCAGCAGTAATATTCCAGAGACCCAGTACTTC
CASSNIPETQYF
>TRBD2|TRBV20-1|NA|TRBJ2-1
TGCAGTGCTATACGGGAGGCCCCCTACAATGAGCAGTTCTTC
CSAIREAPYNEQFF
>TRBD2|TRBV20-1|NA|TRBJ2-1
TGCAGTGCTAGAGGACTAGCGGGGGCCCCAGGTGAGCAGTTCTTC
CSARGLAGAPGEQFF
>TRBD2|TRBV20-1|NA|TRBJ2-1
TGCAGTGCTGGTATAGCGGGGGGCTTCCGTGAGCAGTTCTTC
CSAGIAGGFREQFF
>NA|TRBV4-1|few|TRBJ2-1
TGCGCCAGCAGCGAGGAAAGACTACTGTACAATGAGCAGTTCTTC
CASSEERLLYNEQFF
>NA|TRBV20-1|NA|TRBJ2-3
TGCAGTGCCCACGCCAAGACTAGGAGCACAGATACGCAGTATTTT
CSAHAKTRSTDTQYF
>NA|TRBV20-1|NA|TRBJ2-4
TGCAGTGCTCCCGGTCACGACATTCAGTACTTC
CSAPGHDIQYF
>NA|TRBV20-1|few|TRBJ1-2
TGCAGTGCTAGTGTAGGGGGTGGCTATGGCTACACCTTC
CSASVGGGYGYTF
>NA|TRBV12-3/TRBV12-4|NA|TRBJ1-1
TGTGCCAGCAGTTTCCAGGGGCTTCGGCCCGTAGCTTTCTTT
CASSFQGLRPVAFF
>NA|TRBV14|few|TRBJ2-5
TGTGCCAGCAGCCAGGCTTGGCAGGGCCGGCGAGAGACCCAGTACTTC
CASSQAWQGRRETQYF
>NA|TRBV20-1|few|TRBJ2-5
TGCAGTGCTAGAGATGAGTTGGTAGAGACCCAGTACTTC
CSARDELVETQYF
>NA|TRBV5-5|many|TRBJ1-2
TGTGCCAGCAGCTTTCAACAGAGCTATGGCTACACCTTC
CASSFQQSYGYTF
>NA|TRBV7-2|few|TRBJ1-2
TGTGCCAGCAGCTTACTCCAGGGCCCCTATGGCTACACCTTC
CASSLLQGPYGYTF
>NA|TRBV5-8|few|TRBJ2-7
TGTGCCAGCAGCCAGATGACCTACGAGCAGTACTTC
CASSQMTYEQYF
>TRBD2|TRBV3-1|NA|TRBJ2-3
TGTGCCAGCAGCAAGGCGGGACTAGCGGGGGAGAGAAAGACAGATACGCAGTATTTT
CASSKAGLAGERKTDTQYF